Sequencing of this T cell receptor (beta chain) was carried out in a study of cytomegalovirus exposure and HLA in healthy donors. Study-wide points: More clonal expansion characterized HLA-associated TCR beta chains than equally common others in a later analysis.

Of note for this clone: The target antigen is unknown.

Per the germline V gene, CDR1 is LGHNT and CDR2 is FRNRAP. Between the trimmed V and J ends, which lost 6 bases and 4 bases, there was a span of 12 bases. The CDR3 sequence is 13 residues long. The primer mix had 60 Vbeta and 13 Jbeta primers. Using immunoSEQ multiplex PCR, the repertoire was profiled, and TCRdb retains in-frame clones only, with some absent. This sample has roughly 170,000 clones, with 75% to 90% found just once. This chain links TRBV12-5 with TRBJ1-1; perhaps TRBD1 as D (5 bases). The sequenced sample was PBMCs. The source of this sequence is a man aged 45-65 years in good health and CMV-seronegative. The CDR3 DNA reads TGTGCTAGTGGCCCCCAGGGTTTCACTGAAGCTTTCTTT. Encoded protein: CASGPQGFTEAFF.